These 17 T cell receptor beta chains were sequenced from one sample in a study of blood T cell repertoires in COVID-19. The table came from immunoSEQ multiplex PCR; TCRdb's copy has only in-frame clones and leaves some out. The table shows some 380,000 clones, with about 90% occurring only once. The sample comprised peripheral blood. These receptors were obtained from a man between 18 and 35 years old with active or convalescent COVID-19.

The chain uses TRBV9 and TRBJ1-6; D is unclear. CDR1 is SGDLS, CDR2 YYNGEE, per germline. Deletions cut 0 bases from V and 6 bases from J, with 10 bases between. CDR3 length: 15 amino acids. The CDR3 loop reads CASSVDGMINSPLHF. CDR3 in DNA: TGTGCCAGCAGCGTAGACGGGATGATTAATTCACCCCTCCACTTT. Full variable domain (rest looked up from reference TRBV9 and TRBJ1-6): DSGVTQTPKHLITATGQRVTLRCSPRSGDLSVYWYQQSLDQGLQFLIQYYNGEERAKGNILERFSAQQFPDLHSELNLSSLELGDSALYFCASSVDGMINSPLHFGNGTRLTVT.

The chain is built from TRBV28 and TRBJ1-2; possible D gene TRBD1, 6 bases. Germline V gene data show CDR1 as MDHEN and CDR2 as SYDVKM. The CDR3 has 12 amino acids. V was clipped by 6 bases and J by 4 bases, with 9 bases between them. The CDR3 here is CASRTGLYGYTF. Written as DNA, the CDR3 is TGTGCCAGCAGAACAGGGCTCTATGGCTACACCTTC.

This clone was observed a single time. The chain links TRBV6-5 to TRBJ2-7; D unclear. Germline CDR1 MNHEY, CDR2 SVGAGI. This CDR3 is built from 10 residues. V lost 10 bases and J 1 base, leaving 5 bases between the germline ends. The CDR3 region is CATQSYEQYF. DNA of the CDR3: TGTGCCACCCAATCCTACGAGCAGTACTTC.

V is TRBV6-5 and J is TRBJ1-6, with unresolved D. Germline CDR1 is MNHEY and CDR2 is SVGAGI. V was shortened by 0 bases and J by 9 bases, with 12 bases between the two germline ends. The CDR3 has 15 residues. The CDR3 spells CASSYSAAGISPLHF. Here the CDR3 DNA reads TGTGCCAGCAGTTACTCCGCCGCCGGGATTTCACCCCTCCACTTT.

The chain carries TRBV2 and TRBJ2-7; D ambiguous. The CDR3 runs 12 residues. Germline V gene lookup returns CDR1 SNHLY and CDR2 FYNNEI. V dropped 0 bases and J dropped 9 bases, with 9 bases sitting between them. Written as DNA, the CDR3 is TGTGCCAGCAGTGAAGCCACGGGTTGGCAGTACTTC. Protein sequence: CASSEATGWQYF. The complete variable domain, with remaining parts taken from reference TRBV2 and TRBJ2-7, reads EPEVTQTPSHQVTQMGQEVILRCVPISNHLYFYWYRQILGQKVEFLVSFYNNEISEKSEIFDDQFSVERPDGSNFTLKIRSTKLEDSAMYFCASSEATGWQYFGPGTRLTVT.

The V and J genes are TRBV28 and TRBJ1-2, with D possibly matching TRBD1 (5 bases). V lost 8 bases and J 4 bases, leaving 23 bases between the germline ends. CDR1 MDHEN and CDR2 SYDVKM come from the germline V gene. The CDR3 length is 16 residues. Here the CDR3 DNA reads TGTGCCAGCTACACCTTGGGGGGAGGTACCCGCTATGGCTACACCTTC. This gives the protein CASYTLGGGTRYGYTF.

On this clone itself: The same CDR3 can be traced to other DNA sequences in this sample. The chain links TRBV6-2 or TRBV6-3 to TRBJ2-7, with D hard to call. This CDR3 has 11 amino acids. Germline-derived CDR1 and CDR2 are MNHEY and SVGEGT. V was cut by 4 bases and J by 2 bases, with 3 bases left in between. The CDR3 bases are TGTGCCAGCAGTTCCGCCTACGAGCAGTACTTC. Translated, it gives CASSSAYEQYF.

The rearrangement links TRBV5-1 to TRBJ1-1; 11 bases match TRBD1. CDR1 SGHRS and CDR2 YFSETQ come from the germline V gene. Trimming at V came to 5 bases and at J to 11 bases, leaving 11 bases not matched to a gene. The CDR3 sequence is 14 residues long. DNA for the CDR3: TGCGCCAGCAGTTTTCAAGGACAGGGGGCTCGCGCTTTCTTT. It is translated as CASSFQGQGARAFF.

The V call is TRBV7-2, the J call TRBJ1-1; unclear D gene. The germline V and J ends were trimmed by 4 bases and 5 bases, with 17 bases remaining between them. Germline-derived CDR1 and CDR2 are SGHTA and FQGNSA. The CDR3 is made up of 15 amino acids. CDR3 region: CASSSGGLFLTEAFF. The CDR3 DNA follows: TGTGCCAGCAGCTCCGGAGGTTTGTTTTTGACTGAAGCTTTCTTT.

The chain combines TRBV18 with TRBJ1-2; 8 nucleotides match TRBD1. The germline CDR1 and CDR2 sequences are KGHSH and LQKENI. V dropped 4 bases and J dropped 8; count of bases not matched to a gene: 9. CDR3 size: 14 residues. The CDR3 coding sequence is TGTGCCAGCTCACGCGACAGGGGAACCTCCGGCTACACCTTC. It specifies CASSRDRGTSGYTF.

This clone was recorded only once. The chain carries TRBV18 and TRBJ2-7, with a possible D match to TRBD1 (6 bases). Germline CDR1 is KGHSH and CDR2 is LQKENI. V was pared by 6 bases and J by 1 base, with 22 bases between. The CDR3 runs 17 residues. This CDR3 reads CASSPLGPGVESYEQYF. The CDR3 DNA reads as TGTGCCAGCTCGCCTCTCGGGCCAGGGGTAGAGTCCTACGAGCAGTACTTC.

The CDR3 region has the DNA TGTGCCAGCAGTTACCAGATCGTCCGTAACTATGGCTACACCTTC. This codes for CASSYQIVRNYGYTF. This chain connects TRBV6-2 or TRBV6-3 to TRBJ1-2; unclear D gene. The V and J ends lost 2 bases and 1 base respectively, with 11 bases between them. The CDR3 runs 15 residues. Germline lookup yields CDR1 MNHEY and CDR2 SVGEGT.

The chain links TRBV6-5 to TRBJ2-5; D may be TRBD2 (5 bases). Germline values: CDR1 MNHEY, CDR2 SVGAGI. V was trimmed by 7 bases and J by 4 bases, leaving 16 bases between them. The CDR3 totals 14 residues. DNA for the CDR3: TGTGCCAGCACTCGGGGAAGCCTCGGAGAGACCCAGTACTTC. Amino acids: CASTRGSLGETQYF.

V usage is TRBV6-5 and J usage is TRBJ1-4; 9 bases match TRBD1. Germline values: CDR1 MNHEY, CDR2 SVGAGI. The CDR3 is made up of 13 amino acids. Trimming cost V 9 bases and J 7 bases; bases outside gene matches: 6. In nucleotides, the CDR3 is TGTGCCAGTAACAGGGGGCCCGGTGAAAAACTGTTTTTT. This translates into CASNRGPGEKLFF.

This clone was counted between two and nine times. Different DNA sequences within this sample yield the same CDR3. V gene TRBV7-8 combines with J gene TRBJ1-1; possible D gene TRBD1, 6 bases. The V end lost 3 bases, the J end lost 1 base, and 12 bases lay between the germline ends. CDR3 size: 15 residues. Germline V gives CDR1 SGHVS, CDR2 FQNEAQ. The CDR3 sequence: CASSLRGTRNTEAFF. The CDR3 DNA reads as TGTGCCAGCAGCTTGCGGGGGACAAGGAACACTGAAGCTTTCTTT.

V usage is TRBV11-2 and J usage is TRBJ1-4, with TRBD1 matching 9 bases. The CDR3 contains 17 residues. V lost 10 bases to trimming and J lost 7 bases; unmatched junction nucleotides: 19. Germline assignment: CDR1 SGHAT and CDR2 FQNNGV. CDR3 loop: CATRAGTGKQSGEKLFF. The CDR3 nucleotides read TGTGCCACTCGGGCCGGGACAGGGAAGCAAAGCGGTGAAAAACTGTTTTTT.

This clone was seen a handful of times. Other nucleotide sequences in the sample specify the same CDR3. The rearrangement joins TRBV18 to TRBJ1-5, with 10 positions matching TRBD1. V lost 2 bases to trimming and J lost 7 bases; unmatched junction nucleotides: 2. CDR3 length: 14 amino acids. Germline V gives CDR1 KGHSH, CDR2 LQKENI. CDR3 region: CASSPGTGDQPQHF. The DNA of the CDR3 is TGTGCCAGCTCACCAGGGACAGGGGACCAGCCCCAGCATTTT.